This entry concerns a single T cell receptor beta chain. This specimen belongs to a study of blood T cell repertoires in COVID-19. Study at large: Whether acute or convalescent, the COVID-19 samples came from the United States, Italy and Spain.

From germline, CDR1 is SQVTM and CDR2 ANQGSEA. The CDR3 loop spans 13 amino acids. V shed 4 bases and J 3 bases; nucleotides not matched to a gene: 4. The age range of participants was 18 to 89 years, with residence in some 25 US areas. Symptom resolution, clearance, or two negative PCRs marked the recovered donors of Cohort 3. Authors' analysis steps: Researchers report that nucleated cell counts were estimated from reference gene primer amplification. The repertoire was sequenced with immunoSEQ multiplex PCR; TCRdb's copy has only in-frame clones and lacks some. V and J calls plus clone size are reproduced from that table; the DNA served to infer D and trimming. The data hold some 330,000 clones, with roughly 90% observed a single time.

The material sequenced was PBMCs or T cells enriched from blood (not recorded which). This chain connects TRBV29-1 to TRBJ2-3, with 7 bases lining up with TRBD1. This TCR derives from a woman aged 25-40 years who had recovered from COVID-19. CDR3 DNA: TGCAGCGTTGGACAGGGAAGGACAGATACGCAGTATTTT. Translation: CSVGQGRTDTQYF.